The 28 T cell receptor beta chains in this list originate from one sample, sequenced in a study of blood T cell repertoires in COVID-19. The assay was immunoSEQ multiplex PCR, and TCRdb's table has in-frame clones only and misses some. The table includes about 130,000 clones, roughly four fifths detected once. The sequenced material came from peripheral blood. The receptors stem from a middle-aged man with active or convalescent COVID-19.

This rearrangement joins TRBV5-8 to TRBJ2-7; the D is unclear. Trimming left V 3 bases short and J 7 bases short, with 23 bases between. The CDR3 spans 16 residues. Germline assignment: CDR1 SGHTS and CDR2 YDEGEE. CDR3 sequence: CASSWAQVQVPLEQYF. The CDR3, as DNA: TGTGCCAGCAGCTGGGCCCAGGTCCAGGTCCCCTTGGAGCAGTACTTC.

The chain carries TRBV7-2 and TRBJ2-7, with D perhaps matching TRBD2 (5 bases). Looked up from germline, CDR1 is SGHTA and CDR2 is FQGNSA. The CDR3 is 12 amino acids. Trimming removed 3 bases from V and 6 bases from J, with 9 bases in between. The CDR3 is CASSFQAGEQYF. CDR3 nucleotide sequence: TGTGCCAGCAGCTTCCAGGCGGGCGAGCAGTACTTC.

The chain is built from TRBV7-2 and TRBJ1-5, with D hard to call. Germline V gene lookup returns CDR1 SGHTA and CDR2 FQGNSA. V lost 3 bases, J lost 5 bases, and 8 bases lay in between. The CDR3 has 13 residues. The CDR3 reads CASSFSMDQPQHF. For the CDR3, the DNA is TGTGCCAGCAGCTTTTCTATGGATCAGCCCCAGCATTTT.

J is TRBJ1-4 and V is TRBV21-1. TRBV21-1 is marked as a pseudogene. The CDR3 loop spans 15 amino acids. CDR3 DNA: TGTGCCAGCAGCAAAAGGCGGCCAGAGAATGAAAAACTGTTTTTT. It specifies CASSKRRPENEKLFF.

The chain is built from TRBV3-1 (or the pseudogene TRBV3-2) and TRBJ2-3; 8 positions match TRBD2. Unmatched junction bases numbered 9, after V lost 5 bases and J lost 2 bases. Germline V lookup: CDR1 LGHDT, CDR2 YNNKEL (reference sequence). This CDR3 has 16 residues. The CDR3, as DNA: TGTGCCAGCAGCGACCCCGGCGGGGGGAACACAGATACGCAGTATTTT. This encodes CASSDPGGGNTDTQYF.

The chain joins TRBV6-1 to TRBJ2-1, with D perhaps TRBD1 (6 bases). This CDR3 has 17 amino acids. The V gene's germline CDR1 is MNHNS and CDR2 SASEGT. Deletions cut 1 base from V and 6 bases from J, with 19 bases between. The CDR3 protein is CASSEELLGKGGNEQFF. The CDR3 DNA sequence: TGTGCCAGCAGTGAAGAATTATTGGGGAAAGGGGGCAATGAGCAGTTCTTC.

The sample holds many counts of this clone. The rearrangement uses TRBV19 and TRBJ1-5; tentatively, D is TRBD1 (6 bases). CDR1 LNHDA and CDR2 SQIVND come from the germline V gene (reference sequence). The V end lost 7 bases, the J end lost 0 bases, and 13 bases lay between the germline ends. The CDR3 consists of 15 residues. Here the CDR3 DNA reads TGTGCCAGTACCCCGGTACAGGGTAGCAATCAGCCCCAGCATTTT. Amino acids: CASTPVQGSNQPQHF.

The chain employs TRBV5-1 and TRBJ1-1, with 12 bases matching TRBD1. There are 16 residues in the CDR3. V trimming: 7 bases; J trimming: 5 bases; junction bases outside the gene matches: 12. Per the germline V gene, CDR1 is SGHRS and CDR2 is YFSETQ. The CDR3 DNA follows: TGCGCCAGCTCCGGGACAGGGGGCAACTTACGAACTGAAGCTTTCTTT. It encodes CASSGTGGNLRTEAFF.

This clone has ten or more counts. The chain couples TRBV9 to TRBJ2-2; D uncertain. V was clipped by 0 bases and J by 2 bases, with 5 bases between them. Germline CDR1 and CDR2: SGDLS and YYNGEE. CDR3 length equals 14 residues. CDR3 region: CASSVGQNTGELFF. The CDR3, as DNA: TGTGCCAGCAGCGTAGGACAAAACACCGGGGAGCTGTTTTTT.

This chain uses TRBV6-1 with TRBJ2-5, with TRBD2 as a possible D gene (5 bases). The germline V gene has CDR1 MNHNS and CDR2 SASEGT. V was clipped by 3 bases and J by 2 bases, with 13 bases between them. The CDR3 length is 15 residues. CDR3 bases: TGTGCCAGCAGTGATCTCGGACGGGGACAAGAGACCCAGTACTTC. Its translation is CASSDLGRGQETQYF.

This clone appeared a few times. The rearrangement links TRBV7-2 to TRBJ1-2; D not resolved. The CDR3 sequence is 12 residues long. Germline V gene sequence: CDR1 SGHTA, CDR2 FQGNSA. The V end was cut by 1 base, the J end by 5 bases, with 5 bases between. CDR3 bases: TGTGCCAGCAGCTTAGATCTGTATGGCTACACCTTC. Its protein is CASSLDLYGYTF. The complete variable domain, with remaining parts taken from reference TRBV7-2 and TRBJ1-2, reads GAGVSQSPSNKVTEKGKDVELRCDPISGHTALYWYRQSLGQGLEFLIYFQGNSAPDKSGLPSDRFSAERTGGSVSTLTIQRTQQEDSAVYLCASSLDLYGYTFGSGTRLTVV.

V is TRBV7-3 and J is TRBJ2-3, with TRBD2 matching 9 bases. The CDR3 extends over 17 amino acids. The germline V gene has CDR1 SGHTA and CDR2 FQGTGA. V dropped 3 bases and J dropped 0; count of bases not matched to a gene: 7. The CDR3 bases are TGTGCCAGCAGCTTTTTAGGCGGGGGGGCTAGCACAGATACGCAGTATTTT. Translation gives CASSFLGGGASTDTQYF.

This clone was found once. CDR3 in amino acids: CASSYESSGANVLTF. The CDR3 DNA is TGTGCCAGCAGTTATGAGTCCTCTGGGGCCAACGTCCTGACTTTC. V and J are TRBV6-5 and TRBJ2-6; D is undetermined. With 3 bases removed from V and 0 bases from J, the gap between germline ends came to 6 bases. The CDR3 sequence is 15 residues long. Germline loops: CDR1 MNHEY, CDR2 SVGAGI.

V usage is TRBV10-1 and J usage is TRBJ1-5; D is possibly TRBD1 (5 bases). CDR3 length: 17 residues. The V and J ends lost 3 bases and 0 bases respectively, with 15 bases between them. Germline CDR1 reads WNHNN; CDR2 reads SYGVQD (reference sequence). The chain's CDR3 is CASSEGAAQNSNQPQHF. The CDR3 DNA reads as TGCGCCAGCAGTGAAGGGGCCGCCCAGAATAGCAATCAGCCCCAGCATTTT.

This clone was detected only a few times. The gene calls are TRBV7-2 and TRBJ2-4; 11 nucleotides line up with TRBD2. V lost 3 bases to trimming and J lost 6 bases; unmatched junction nucleotides: 4. CDR1 SGHTA and CDR2 FQGNSA come from the germline V gene. The CDR3 consists of 15 residues. The CDR3 reads CASSLTSGERNIQYF. The CDR3 DNA is TGTGCCAGCAGCTTGACTAGCGGGGAGAGAAACATTCAGTACTTC.

The chain employs TRBV7-9 and TRBJ2-1, with 8 bases that match TRBD1. The CDR3 consists of 15 residues. With V trimmed by 3 bases and J by 2 bases, 3 bases remained unmatched. Germline V gene data show CDR1 as SEHNR and CDR2 as FQNEAQ (reference sequence). In DNA, the CDR3 is TGTGCCAGCAGCTTTTACAGGGGGGCCTACAATGAGCAGTTCTTC. As protein: CASSFYRGAYNEQFF.

The CDR3 reads CASSLREEGPYEQYF. For the CDR3, the DNA is TGCGCCAGCAGCCTACGGGAGGAGGGACCCTACGAGCAGTACTTC. The chain links TRBV4-1 to TRBJ2-7; 7 nucleotides line up with TRBD2. Germline V gene sequence: CDR1 MGHRA, CDR2 YSYEKL. With 4 bases clipped from V and 2 bases from J, the junction kept 8 bases outside the gene matches. The CDR3 runs 15 residues.

The chain couples TRBV12-5 to TRBJ2-2, with TRBD1 identical over 9 bases. The trim removed 8 bases at V and 6 bases at J, leaving 4 bases unmatched. The CDR3 has 13 residues. The germline V gene has CDR1 LGHNT and CDR2 FRNRAP. Here the CDR3 DNA reads TGTGCTAGTCGGGACAGGGTCCCCGGGGAGCTGTTTTTT. It codes for CASRDRVPGELFF.

This rearrangement joins TRBV4-2 to TRBJ1-4; 9 positions match TRBD1. Germline CDR1 is LGHNA and CDR2 is YNFKEQ. There are 15 residues in the CDR3. V dropped 2 bases and J dropped 4; count of bases not matched to a gene: 2. CDR3 bases: TGTGCCAGCAGCCAAACAGGGGGCGGTAATGAAAAACTGTTTTTT. Its translation: CASSQTGGGNEKLFF.

V gene TRBV6-6 combines with J gene TRBJ1-4; the D gene is possibly TRBD1 (5 bases). Germline lookup yields CDR1 MNHNY and CDR2 SVGAGI (reference sequence). V lost 1 base to trimming and J lost 7 bases, with 13 bases between them. This CDR3 has 15 amino acids. The CDR3 bases are TGTGCCAGCAGTTACTTATCTGGGACTGGTGAAAAACTGTTTTTT. This sequence encodes CASSYLSGTGEKLFF.

The J gene is TRBJ1-5, the V gene TRBV15, with unresolved D. The CDR3 totals 14 residues. The V gene lost 0 bases and the J gene lost 7 bases, with 10 bases spanning the gap. CDR1 is LNHNV and CDR2 is YYDKDF in the germline V gene (reference sequence). CDR3 nucleotide sequence: TGTGCCACCAGCAGAGATGGGAGTAAACAGCCCCAGCATTTT. Translation gives CATSRDGSKQPQHF. Full variable domain (rest looked up from reference TRBV15 and TRBJ1-5): DAMVIQNPRYQVTQFGKPVTLSCSQTLNHNVMYWYQQKSSQAPKLLFHYYDKDFNNEADTPDNFQSRRPNTSFCFLDIRSPGLGDTAMYLCATSRDGSKQPQHFGDGTRLSIL.

This clone was counted only a few times. The chain carries TRBV5-1 and TRBJ1-2; 7 positions match TRBD1. The germline gives CDR1 SGHRS, CDR2 YFSETQ. The trim removed 4 bases at V and 0 bases at J, leaving 6 bases unmatched. The CDR3 has 15 residues. CDR3 DNA sequence: TGCGCCAGCAGCCGCCTGGGACAGCCTAACTATGGCTACACCTTC. This gives the protein CASSRLGQPNYGYTF.

The rearrangement uses TRBV29-1 and TRBJ1-2, with D maybe TRBD1 (5 bases). This CDR3 is 11 amino acids long. V was trimmed by 3 bases and J by 10 bases, leaving 12 bases between them. CDR1 SQVTM and CDR2 ANQGSEA come from the germline V gene. As DNA, the CDR3 is TGCAGCGTTGATCAGGAGGGGACCTACACCTTC. It translates to CSVDQEGTYTF.

The rearrangement uses TRBV19 and TRBJ2-4, with unresolved D. Germline loops: CDR1 LNHDA, CDR2 SQIVND (reference sequence). Trimming cost V 5 bases and J 0 bases, with 11 bases left between them. The CDR3 extends over 15 amino acids. This CDR3 is CASSDGSLAKNIQYF. CDR3 DNA: TGTGCCAGTAGTGACGGTAGCCTAGCCAAAAACATTCAGTACTTC.

The chain couples TRBV18 to TRBJ2-6; 9 positions agree with TRBD1. Germline V gene lookup returns CDR1 KGHSH and CDR2 LQKENI. The trim removed 5 bases at V and 2 bases at J, leaving 4 bases unmatched. This CDR3 contains 16 residues. This CDR3 reads CASSGTGYTGANVLTF. CDR3 DNA: TGTGCCAGCTCAGGGACAGGGTACACTGGGGCCAACGTCCTGACTTTC.

V is TRBV6-6 and J is TRBJ2-3; the match to TRBD2 covers 11 bases. CDR3 size: 16 residues. Germline V lookup: CDR1 MNHNY, CDR2 SVGAGI (reference sequence). V gave up 4 bases and J gave up 3 bases; unmatched junction bases: 6. The CDR3 protein is CASSFSGTSGTDTQYF. Here the CDR3 DNA reads TGTGCCAGCAGTTTCTCCGGGACTAGCGGAACAGATACGCAGTATTTT.

A word on this clone: The junction departs from the called germline gene at one end, perhaps through a read error. The chain employs TRBV6-5 and TRBJ1-6; D ambiguous. CDR3 size: 15 residues. CDR1 is MNHEY and CDR2 is SVGAGI in the germline V gene. In DNA form, the CDR3 reads TGTGCCAGCACTTACTCCCTCTCCTATAATTCACCCCTCCACTTT. Its translation: CASTYSLSYNSPLHF.

V usage is TRBV7-2 and J usage is TRBJ1-5, with D maybe TRBD1 (6 bases). Per germline, CDR1 SGHTA and CDR2 FQGNSA. V shed 3 bases and J shed 4 bases, with 10 bases lying between them. The CDR3 has 14 residues. CDR3 coding DNA: TGTGCCAGCAGCTTCGGGGGGCCAAATCAGCCCCAGCATTTT. Its protein product is CASSFGGPNQPQHF. The variable domain in full, completed from reference TRBV7-2 and TRBJ1-5, reads GAGVSQSPSNKVTEKGKDVELRCDPISGHTALYWYRQSLGQGLEFLIYFQGNSAPDKSGLPSDRFSAERTGGSVSTLTIQRTQQEDSAVYLCASSFGGPNQPQHFGDGTRLSIL.